This is a list of T cell receptor beta chains from one sample in a study of cytomegalovirus exposure and HLA in healthy donors. Here immunoSEQ multiplex PCR was the method, and the copy in TCRdb shows in-frame clones only, minus some. This table holds 150,000 or so clones, 60% to 80% found once. Specimen: PBMCs. All receptors derive from a male donor in good health and CMV-seronegative. CDR3s include the opening cysteine and the closing phenylalanine or tryptophan. A D gene is named only where the DNA matches it firmly. Clone size is stated in some rows and not others, as once, few, many or a class when expanded.

TRBV14	NA	few	TRBJ2-5	TGTGCCAGCAGCCAAGTACCCGACAGTGGCGAGACCCAGTACTTC	CASSQVPDSGETQYF
TRBV11-1	TRBD2	NA	TRBJ2-3	TGTGCCAGCAGCTTAGCGCCGGGGCTAGCGGGGGGTACGCAGTATTTT	CASSLAPGLAGGTQYF
TRBV28	TRBD2	NA	TRBJ2-7	TGTGCCAGCAGGCCGGGACTAGCTAGCTACGAGCAGTACTTC	CASRPGLASYEQYF
TRBV15	NA	NA	TRBJ1-4	TGTGCCACCAGCAGGGCCTCTGGGGGGATTGGTGAAAAACTGTTTTTT	CATSRASGGIGEKLFF
TRBV4-3	TRBD2	few	TRBJ2-5	TGCGCCAGCAGCCAAGATGGGAGGGTCTTCCAAGAGACCCAGTACTTC	CASSQDGRVFQETQYF
TRBV29-1	TRBD1	few	TRBJ2-3	TGCAGCGGGGTAGACAGGGGGGCTCAGTATACGCAGTATTTT	CSGVDRGAQYTQYF
TRBV6-5	TRBD1	NA	TRBJ2-7	TGTGCCAGCAGTCGTGGACAGGTCTACGAGCAGTACTTC	CASSRGQVYEQYF
TRBV7-9	TRBD1	NA	TRBJ1-1	TGTTCCAGCAGCCAACCGTACAGGGGGGACACTGAAGCTTTCTTT	CSSSQPYRGDTEAFF
TRBV19	NA	NA	TRBJ2-1	TGTGCCAGTAGTATTGCGGGTAATCCCTACAATGAGCAGTTCTTC	CASSIAGNPYNEQFF
TRBV5-1	TRBD2	NA	TRBJ2-7	TGCGCCAGCAGCTTGGAGGCGCCTAGCGGGGTCTCATACGAGCAGTACTTC	CASSLEAPSGVSYEQYF
TRBV11-1	TRBD2	NA	TRBJ2-5	TGTGCCAGCAGCTTAGGGGCTAGCGGGGGGCAACACCAAGAGACCCAGTACTTC	CASSLGASGGQHQETQYF
TRBV2	TRBD2	NA	TRBJ2-3	TGTGCCAGCAGTGTTGGGGGGGGGAATACGCAGTATTTT	CASSVGGGNTQYF
TRBV4-3	TRBD1	NA	TRBJ2-7	TGCGCCAGCAGCCAAGGGACAGGGGGCTGGTACGAGCAGTACTTC	CASSQGTGGWYEQYF
TRBV12-5	NA	few	TRBJ2-2	TGTGCTAGTGGTTTGGTAAGGTCGGGGACTTCCACCGGGGAGCTGTTTTTT	CASGLVRSGTSTGELFF
TRBV19	NA	NA	TRBJ1-1	TGTGCCAGTAGTATGGGGCGGTTCGGGAACACTGAAGCTTTCTTT	CASSMGRFGNTEAFF
TRBV28	TRBD2	NA	TRBJ2-3	TGTGCCAGCAGTTTCTTCCAGCGGGGACCCACAGATACGCAGTATTTT	CASSFFQRGPTDTQYF
TRBV10-3	TRBD1	NA	TRBJ1-5	TGTGCCATCAGGGCCGGGACAGGGGACAATCAGCCCCAGCATTTT	CAIRAGTGDNQPQHF
TRBV19	NA	NA	TRBJ1-5	TGTGCCAGTAGTATGCGGAATCAGCCCCAGCATTTT	CASSMRNQPQHF
TRBV6-5	TRBD1	NA	TRBJ2-7	TGTGCCAGCAGTCTAGACAGGGTTCCCCCCTACGAGCAGTACTTC	CASSLDRVPPYEQYF
TRBV7-2	NA	few	TRBJ2-7	TGTGCCAGCAGCGCCCGGCATGGGCGCGACGAGCAGTACTTC	CASSARHGRDEQYF
TRBV6-1	NA	NA	TRBJ1-2	TGTGCCAGCATCCTAAGGGGTACCTATGGCTACACCTTC	CASILRGTYGYTF
TRBV7-2	NA	NA	TRBJ2-1	TGTGCCAGCAGCCCAGCGACGGGGAATGAGCAGTTCTTC	CASSPATGNEQFF
TRBV27	TRBD2	NA	TRBJ2-7	TGTGCCAGCGGGACTAGCGGGCGCCACTCCTACGAGCAGTACTTC	CASGTSGRHSYEQYF
TRBV7-9	TRBD1	NA	TRBJ2-5	TGTTCCAGCAGCCCTGGACAGGGAAAGACCCAGTACTTC	CSSSPGQGKTQYF
TRBV27	NA	NA	TRBJ1-5	TGTGCCAGCAGTTTCGGTACAGGTAGCAATCAGCCCCAGCATTTT	CASSFGTGSNQPQHF
TRBV5-1	TRBD1	NA	TRBJ1-3	TGCGCCAGCAGCTTGTTAGGACAGGGGAGAGAAAGAAACACCATATATTTT	CASSLLGQGRERNTIYF
TRBV14	TRBD1	once	TRBJ1-6	TGTGCCAGCAGCCGGACAGGGTATAATTCACCCCTCCACTTT	CASSRTGYNSPLHF
TRBV7-9	TRBD1	NA	TRBJ2-7	TGTGCCAGCAGCTTAGCGGTGACAGGGGGCGAGCAGTACTTC	CASSLAVTGGEQYF
TRBV29-1	NA	NA	TRBJ2-3	TGCAGCTCTAGGGGTACAGATACGCAGTATTTT	CSSRGTDTQYF
TRBV27	TRBD1	NA	TRBJ1-2	TGTGCCAGCAGTTTATGGGGACAGGCGGGCTACACCTTC	CASSLWGQAGYTF
TRBV5-6	NA	NA	TRBJ2-3	TGTGCCAGCAGCCCCCGACTAGTCGGAGGAGATACGCAGTATTTT	CASSPRLVGGDTQYF
TRBV28	TRBD1	NA	TRBJ1-2	TGTGCCAGCACTGGGACAGATGACTATGGCTACACCTTC	CASTGTDDYGYTF
TRBV18	NA	NA	TRBJ1-6	TGTGCCAGCTCACCACGTACAGACTATAATTCACCCCTCCACTTT	CASSPRTDYNSPLHF
TRBV6-5	NA	NA	TRBJ1-5	TGTGCCAGCAGTATCCAGGGGAGCAATCAGCCCCAGCATTTT	CASSIQGSNQPQHF